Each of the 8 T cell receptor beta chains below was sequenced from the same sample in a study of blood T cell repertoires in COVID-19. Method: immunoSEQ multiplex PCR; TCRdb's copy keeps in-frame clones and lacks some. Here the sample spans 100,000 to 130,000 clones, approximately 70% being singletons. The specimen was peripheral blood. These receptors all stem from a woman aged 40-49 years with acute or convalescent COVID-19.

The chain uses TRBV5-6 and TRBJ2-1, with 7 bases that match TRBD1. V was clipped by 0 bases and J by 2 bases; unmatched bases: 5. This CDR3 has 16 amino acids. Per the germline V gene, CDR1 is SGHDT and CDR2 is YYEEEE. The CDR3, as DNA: TGTGCCAGCAGCTTGGTTCTAGGGACAGCCTACAATGAGCAGTTCTTC. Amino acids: CASSLVLGTAYNEQFF.

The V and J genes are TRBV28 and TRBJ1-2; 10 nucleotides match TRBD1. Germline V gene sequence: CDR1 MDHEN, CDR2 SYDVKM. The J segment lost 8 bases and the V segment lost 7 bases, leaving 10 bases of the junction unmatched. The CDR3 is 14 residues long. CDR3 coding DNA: TGTGCCAGCACCCGGACAGGGGGTGGGCTGGGCTACACCTTC. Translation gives CASTRTGGGLGYTF.

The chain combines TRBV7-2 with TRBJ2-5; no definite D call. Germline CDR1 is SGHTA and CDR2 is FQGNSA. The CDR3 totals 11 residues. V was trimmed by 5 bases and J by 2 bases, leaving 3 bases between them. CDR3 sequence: CASSQQETQYF. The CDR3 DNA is TGTGCCAGCAGCCAACAAGAGACCCAGTACTTC. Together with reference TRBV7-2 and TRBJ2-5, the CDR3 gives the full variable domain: GAGVSQSPSNKVTEKGKDVELRCDPISGHTALYWYRQSLGQGLEFLIYFQGNSAPDKSGLPSDRFSAERTGGSVSTLTIQRTQQEDSAVYLCASSQQETQYFGPGTRLLVL.

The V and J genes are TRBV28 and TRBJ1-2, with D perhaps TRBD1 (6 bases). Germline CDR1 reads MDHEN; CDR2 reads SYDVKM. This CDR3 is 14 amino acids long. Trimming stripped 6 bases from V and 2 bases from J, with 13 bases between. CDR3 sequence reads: CASRGGDLNYGYTF. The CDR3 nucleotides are TGTGCCAGCAGAGGGGGGGATCTGAACTATGGCTACACCTTC.

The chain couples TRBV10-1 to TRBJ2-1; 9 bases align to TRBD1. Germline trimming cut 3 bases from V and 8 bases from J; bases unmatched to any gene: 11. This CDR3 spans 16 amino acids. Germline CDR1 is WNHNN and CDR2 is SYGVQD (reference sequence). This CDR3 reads CASSDLRDRVYDEQFF. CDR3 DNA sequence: TGCGCCAGCAGTGACCTCCGGGACAGGGTGTACGATGAGCAGTTCTTC.

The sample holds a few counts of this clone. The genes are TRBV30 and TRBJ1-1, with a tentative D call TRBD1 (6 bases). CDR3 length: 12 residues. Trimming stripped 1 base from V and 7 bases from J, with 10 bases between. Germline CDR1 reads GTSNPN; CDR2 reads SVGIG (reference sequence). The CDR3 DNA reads TGTGCCTGGAGTGCTTACAGGGATGAAGCTTTCTTT. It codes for CAWSAYRDEAFF.

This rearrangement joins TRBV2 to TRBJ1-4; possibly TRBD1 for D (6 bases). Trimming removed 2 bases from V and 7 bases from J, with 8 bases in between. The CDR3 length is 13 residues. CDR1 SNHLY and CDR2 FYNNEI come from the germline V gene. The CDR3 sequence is CASSEIRGEKLFF. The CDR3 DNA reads TGTGCCAGCAGTGAAATCAGGGGTGAAAAACTGTTTTTT. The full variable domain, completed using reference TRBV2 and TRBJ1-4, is EPEVTQTPSHQVTQMGQEVILRCVPISNHLYFYWYRQILGQKVEFLVSFYNNEISEKSEIFDDQFSVERPDGSNFTLKIRSTKLEDSAMYFCASSEIRGEKLFFGSGTQLSVL.

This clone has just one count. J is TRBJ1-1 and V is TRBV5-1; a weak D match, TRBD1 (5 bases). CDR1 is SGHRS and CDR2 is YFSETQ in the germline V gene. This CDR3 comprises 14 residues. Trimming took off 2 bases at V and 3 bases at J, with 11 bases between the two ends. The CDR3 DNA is TGCGCCAGCAGCTTACAGGTGTGGGACACTGAAGCTTTCTTT. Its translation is CASSLQVWDTEAFF. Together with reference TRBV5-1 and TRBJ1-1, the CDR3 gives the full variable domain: KAGVTQTPRYLIKTRGQQVTLSCSPISGHRSVSWYQQTPGQGLQFLFEYFSETQRNKGNFPGRFSGRQFSNSRSEMNVSTLELGDSALYLCASSLQVWDTEAFFGQGTRLTVV.